This T cell receptor beta chain is drawn from a study of blood T cell repertoires in COVID-19. Study-wide context: The United States, Italy and Spain were the sources of the acute and convalescent COVID-19 samples. From T cells, B-cell-depleted T cells, or PBMCs came the material, which was cDNA or gDNA.

This CDR3 contains 13 residues. The ends were cut back, 2 bases at V and 2 bases at J, with 7 bases in the middle. Germline values: CDR1 SGHRS, CDR2 YFSETQ. Original methodology: Amplifying reference gene primers gave estimates of nucleated cell counts. Clones were sequenced by immunoSEQ multiplex PCR, and TCRdb holds only the in-frame ones, with some missing. That table supplies the V and J calls and clone size; D and trimming were determined from the DNA. The sample lists some 130,000 clones; 88% were seen once. Specimen: peripheral blood. The rearrangement joins TRBV5-1 to TRBJ1-1; D unclear. This receptor was obtained from a man aged 50 or older with acute or convalescent COVID-19. The CDR3 region has the DNA TGCGCCAGCAGCTTTGACTATAACACTGAAGCTTTCTTT. Residues: CASSFDYNTEAFF.